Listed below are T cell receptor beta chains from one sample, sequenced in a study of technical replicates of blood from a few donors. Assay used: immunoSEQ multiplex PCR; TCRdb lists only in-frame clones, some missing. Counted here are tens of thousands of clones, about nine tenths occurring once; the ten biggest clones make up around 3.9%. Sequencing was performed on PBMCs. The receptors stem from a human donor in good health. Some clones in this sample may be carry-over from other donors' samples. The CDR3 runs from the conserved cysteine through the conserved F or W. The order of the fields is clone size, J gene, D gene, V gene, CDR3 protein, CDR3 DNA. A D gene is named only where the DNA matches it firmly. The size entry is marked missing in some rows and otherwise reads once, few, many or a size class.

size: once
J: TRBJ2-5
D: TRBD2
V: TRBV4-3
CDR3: CASSQEPTSGRGETQYF
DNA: TGCGCCAGCAGCCAAGAACCTACTAGCGGGAGAGGAGAGACCCAGTACTTC

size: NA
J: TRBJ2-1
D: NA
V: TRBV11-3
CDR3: CASSYRGGYNEQFF
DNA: TGTGCCAGCAGCTATAGGGGGGGCTACAATGAGCAGTTCTTC

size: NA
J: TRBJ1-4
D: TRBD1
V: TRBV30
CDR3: CAWSRGTAFEKLFF
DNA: TGTGCCTGGAGTCGCGGGACAGCTTTTGAAAAACTGTTTTTT

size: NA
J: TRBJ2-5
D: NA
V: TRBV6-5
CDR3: CASSYSAGSETQYF
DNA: TGTGCCAGCAGTTACTCGGCAGGATCCGAGACCCAGTACTTC

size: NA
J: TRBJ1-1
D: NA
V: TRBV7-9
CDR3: CASSLRRLGTEAFF
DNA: TGTGCCAGCAGCTTACGGCGGCTAGGCACTGAAGCTTTCTTT

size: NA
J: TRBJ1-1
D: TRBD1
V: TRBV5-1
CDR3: CASSGTGWDTEAFF
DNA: TGCGCCAGCAGCGGGACAGGGTGGGACACTGAAGCTTTCTTT

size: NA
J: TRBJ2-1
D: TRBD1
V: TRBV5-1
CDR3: CASSSSGGYNEQFF
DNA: TGCGCCAGCAGCAGCTCAGGGGGTTACAATGAGCAGTTCTTC

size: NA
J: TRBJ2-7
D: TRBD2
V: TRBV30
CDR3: CAWSILAGGPGNEQYF
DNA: TGTGCCTGGAGTATCCTAGCGGGAGGGCCCGGGAACGAGCAGTACTTC

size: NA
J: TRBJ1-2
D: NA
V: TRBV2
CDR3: CASSHTGRTF
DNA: TGTGCCAGCAGCCATACAGGGAGAACCTTC

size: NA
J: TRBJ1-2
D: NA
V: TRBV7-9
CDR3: CASSLGHSPLFF
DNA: TGTGCCAGCAGCCTAGGACACTCTCCCCTCTTCTTC

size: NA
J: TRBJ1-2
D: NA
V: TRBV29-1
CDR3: CSVQVGSYGYTF
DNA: TGCAGCGTTCAGGTGGGGAGCTATGGCTACACCTTC

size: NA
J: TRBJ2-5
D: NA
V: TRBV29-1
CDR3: CSAPSPDKETQYF
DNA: TGCAGCGCCCCGAGCCCAGACAAAGAGACCCAGTACTTC

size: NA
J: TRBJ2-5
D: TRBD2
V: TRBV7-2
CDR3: CASSLGTSGGSGETQYF
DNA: TGTGCCAGCAGCTTGGGGACTAGCGGGGGTTCTGGAGAGACCCAGTACTTC

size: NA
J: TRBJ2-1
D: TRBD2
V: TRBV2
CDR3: CASRVGLAGGLHEQFF
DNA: TGTGCCAGCAGGGTGGGACTAGCGGGAGGATTGCATGAGCAGTTCTTC

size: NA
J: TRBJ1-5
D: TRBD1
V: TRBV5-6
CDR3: CASSLGDRGNNQPQHF
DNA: TGTGCCAGCAGCTTGGGGGACAGGGGAAACAATCAGCCCCAGCATTTT

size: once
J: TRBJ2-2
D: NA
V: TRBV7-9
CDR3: CASSLVSGRTGELFF
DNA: TGTGCCAGCAGCTTAGTTTCAGGAAGAACCGGGGAGCTGTTTTTT

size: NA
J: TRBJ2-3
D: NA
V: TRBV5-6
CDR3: CASSLEQAVATQYF
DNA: TGTGCCAGCAGCTTGGAACAGGCGGTAGCTACGCAGTATTTT

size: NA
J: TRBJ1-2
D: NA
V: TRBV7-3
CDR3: CASSLDSRGGYTF
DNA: TGTGCCAGCAGCTTAGACTCCAGGGGAGGCTACACCTTC

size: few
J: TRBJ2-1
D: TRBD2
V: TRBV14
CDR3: CASSQGLAGAGWDYNEQFF
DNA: TGTGCCAGCAGCCAGGGACTAGCGGGAGCCGGGTGGGACTACAATGAGCAGTTCTTC

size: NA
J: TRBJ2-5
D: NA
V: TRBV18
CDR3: CASSPVEISETQYF
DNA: TGTGCCAGCTCACCAGTGGAGATCTCGGAGACCCAGTACTTC

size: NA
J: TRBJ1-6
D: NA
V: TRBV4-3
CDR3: CASSQASTSSYNSPLHF
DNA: TGCGCCAGCAGCCAGGCATCCACCAGCTCCTATAATTCACCCCTCCACTTT

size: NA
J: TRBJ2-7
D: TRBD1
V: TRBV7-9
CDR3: CASSEDRVYEQYF
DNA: TGTGCCAGCAGCGAGGACAGGGTCTACGAGCAGTACTTC

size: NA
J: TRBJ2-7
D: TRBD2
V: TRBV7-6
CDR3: CASSLTSGRYEQYF
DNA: TGTGCCAGCAGCTTAACTAGCGGGCGTTACGAGCAGTACTTC

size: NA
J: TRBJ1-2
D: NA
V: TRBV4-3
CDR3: CASSQDRGGYTNYGYTF
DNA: TGCGCCAGCAGCCAAGATCGGGGAGGATACACTAACTATGGCTACACCTTC

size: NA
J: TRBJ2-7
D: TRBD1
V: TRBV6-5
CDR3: CASTPGGSHEQYF
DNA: TGTGCCAGCACCCCAGGGGGCTCTCACGAGCAGTACTTC

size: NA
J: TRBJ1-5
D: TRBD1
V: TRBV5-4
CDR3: CASSPGTGKSQPQHF
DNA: TGTGCCAGCAGCCCTGGGACAGGGAAAAGTCAGCCCCAGCATTTT

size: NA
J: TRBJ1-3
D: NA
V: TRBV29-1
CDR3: CSVETGGNTIYF
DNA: TGCAGCGTTGAAACAGGTGGAAACACCATATATTTT

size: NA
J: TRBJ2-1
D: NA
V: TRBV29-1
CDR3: CSSAWSSYNEQFF
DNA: TGCAGCTCGGCCTGGAGCTCCTACAATGAGCAGTTCTTC

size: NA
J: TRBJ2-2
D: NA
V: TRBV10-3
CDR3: CAISPTPTNTGELFF
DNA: TGTGCCATCAGTCCGACACCGACCAACACCGGGGAGCTGTTTTTT

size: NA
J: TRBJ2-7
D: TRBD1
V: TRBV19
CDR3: CASSMDRANTYEQYF
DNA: TGTGCCAGTAGTATGGACAGGGCGAACACCTACGAGCAGTACTTC

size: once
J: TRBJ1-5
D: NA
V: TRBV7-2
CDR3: CASSLEQGGNQPQHF
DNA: TGTGCCAGCAGCTTAGAGCAGGGTGGTAACCAGCCCCAGCATTTT